These 23 T cell receptor beta chains originate from one sample sequenced in a study of blood T cell repertoires in COVID-19. Here immunoSEQ multiplex PCR was the method, and the copy in TCRdb shows in-frame clones only, minus some. The table records about 470,000 clones, around 90% of them present only once. Sequencing was carried out using PBMCs or T cells enriched from blood (not recorded which). These receptors came from a woman aged 18 to 35 who had recovered from COVID-19.

The rearrangement uses TRBV5-1 and TRBJ2-1, with 11 bases aligning to TRBD2. This CDR3 region has 14 residues. Germline assignment: CDR1 SGHRS and CDR2 YFSETQ. Trimming removed 2 bases from V and 6 bases from J; junction bases left unmatched: 1. The CDR3 nucleotides read TGCGCCAGCAGCTTACTAGCGGGGGTCAATGAGCAGTTCTTC. It yields the protein CASSLLAGVNEQFF.

The V gene is TRBV24-1, the J gene TRBJ2-7; possibly TRBD2 for D (6 bases). V shed 8 bases and J shed 2 bases, with 21 bases lying between them. This CDR3 region has 16 residues. Germline values: CDR1 KGHDR, CDR2 SFDVKD. CDR3 sequence reads: CATTCQRGFGTYEQYF. The CDR3 DNA reads as TGTGCCACCACCTGCCAACGGGGGTTTGGGACCTACGAGCAGTACTTC.

The chain couples TRBV7-8 to TRBJ1-1; D not certain. V lost 1 base to trimming and J lost 0 bases, with 9 bases between them. This CDR3 spans 15 amino acids. Germline CDR1 SGHVS, CDR2 FQNEAQ. CDR3 DNA sequence: TGTGCCAGCAGCTTAGGTGTCAGTATGAACACTGAAGCTTTCTTT. This sequence encodes CASSLGVSMNTEAFF. The variable domain in full, with the rest retrieved from reference TRBV7-8 and TRBJ1-1, is GAGVSQSPRYKVAKRGQDVALRCDPISGHVSLFWYQQALGQGPEFLTYFQNEAQLDKSGLPSDRFFAERPEGSVSTLKIQRTQQEDSAVYLCASSLGVSMNTEAFFGQGTRLTVV.

This clone was counted only a few times. The chain recombines TRBV5-6 with TRBJ2-7; D remains ambiguous. V was shortened by 0 bases and J by 0 bases, with 7 bases between the two germline ends. From germline, CDR1 is SGHDT and CDR2 YYEEEE. The CDR3 spans 14 residues. In DNA form, the CDR3 reads TGTGCCAGCAGCTTGGGACTTCACTCCTACGAGCAGTACTTC. Translating gives CASSLGLHSYEQYF.

J is TRBJ1-2 and V is TRBV11-2; D is ambiguous. Per germline, CDR1 SGHAT and CDR2 FQNNGV. CDR3 length: 18 amino acids. V gave up 5 bases and J gave up 5 bases, with 27 bases separating them. The chain's CDR3 is CASSPIRRLGGSRYGYTF. CDR3 DNA: TGTGCCAGCAGCCCCATAAGGCGGTTAGGTGGTAGTAGGTATGGCTACACCTTC.

The chain is built from TRBV5-6 and TRBJ1-1; a possible D gene is TRBD1 (6 bases). This CDR3 comprises 14 residues. With 2 bases removed from V and 0 bases from J, the gap between germline ends came to 8 bases. Germline V gene sequence: CDR1 SGHDT, CDR2 YYEEEE. This chain's CDR3 is CASSFYRVNTEAFF. The CDR3 DNA follows: TGTGCCAGCAGCTTTTACAGGGTGAACACTGAAGCTTTCTTT.

The chain is built from TRBV6-5 and TRBJ1-5, with D perhaps matching TRBD1 (5 bases). CDR3 length: 15 residues. The V gene's germline CDR1 is MNHEY and CDR2 SVGAGI. V was shortened by 6 bases and J by 6 bases, with 18 bases between the two germline ends. The CDR3 sequence: CASRVGTDRGQPQHF. The CDR3 coding sequence is TGTGCCAGCAGAGTCGGGACTGATCGGGGTCAGCCCCAGCATTTT.

The genes are TRBV9 and TRBJ2-7; 8 positions match TRBD2. The germline CDR1 and CDR2 sequences are SGDLS and YYNGEE. The CDR3 has 14 amino acids. The V gene end was trimmed by 0 bases and the J gene end by 4 bases; junction bases not matched to a gene: 3. CDR3 coding DNA: TGTGCCAGCAGCGTAGGAGCGGGGGTGTACGAGCAGTACTTC. Translating it yields CASSVGAGVYEQYF. Drawing the rest from reference TRBV9 and TRBJ2-7, the complete variable domain is DSGVTQTPKHLITATGQRVTLRCSPRSGDLSVYWYQQSLDQGLQFLIQYYNGEERAKGNILERFSAQQFPDLHSELNLSSLELGDSALYFCASSVGAGVYEQYFGPGTRLTVT.

The chain links TRBV30 to TRBJ2-7; 7 bases map to TRBD2. This CDR3 has 13 amino acids. The germline V gene has CDR1 GTSNPN and CDR2 SVGIG (reference sequence). CDR3 amino acids: CAYRRGVVDEQYF. The CDR3 DNA reads as TGTGCTTACCGCCGGGGGGTAGTAGACGAGCAGTACTTC. The whole variable domain, remainder taken from reference TRBV30 and TRBJ2-7, is SQTIHQWPATLVQPVGSPLSLECTVEGTSNPNLYWYRQAAGRGLQLLFYSVGIGQISSEVPQNLSASRPQDRQFILSSKKLLLSDSGFYLCAYRRGVVDEQYFGPGTRLTVT.

The J gene is TRBJ1-1, the V gene TRBV3-1 (or the pseudogene TRBV3-2), with a weak D call TRBD1 (5 bases). Germline assignment: CDR1 LGHDT and CDR2 YNNKEL (reference sequence). The CDR3 totals 15 residues. V shed 4 bases and J shed 0 bases, with 12 bases lying between them. This CDR3 is CASSPLNRLNTEAFF. As DNA, the CDR3 is TGTGCCAGCAGCCCCCTCAACAGGCTGAACACTGAAGCTTTCTTT.

This rearrangement joins TRBV12-5 to TRBJ1-2, with 11 bases that match TRBD1. The CDR3 sequence is 14 residues long. Germline-derived CDR1 and CDR2 are LGHNT and FRNRAP. With V trimmed by 6 bases and J by 8 bases, 8 bases remained unmatched. The chain's CDR3 is CASGPQGQGEGYTF. In DNA, the CDR3 is TGTGCTAGTGGGCCACAGGGACAGGGGGAGGGCTACACCTTC. Looking up the rest from reference TRBV12-5 and TRBJ1-2 gives the full variable domain: DARVTQTPRHKVTEMGQEVTMRCQPILGHNTVFWYRQTMMQGLELLAYFRNRAPLDDSGMPKDRFSAEMPDATLATLKIQPSEPRDSAVYFCASGPQGQGEGYTFGSGTRLTVV.

The chain links TRBV12-5 to TRBJ1-1, with D uncertain. V was clipped by 10 bases and J by 6 bases, with 9 bases between them. This CDR3 comprises 10 residues. Germline V lookup: CDR1 LGHNT, CDR2 FRNRAP. CDR3 sequence reads: CAIRGSEAFF. In nucleotides, the CDR3 is TGTGCTATCCGGGGTTCTGAAGCTTTCTTT.

The CDR3 bases are TGTGCCAGCAGGGCGGGCGATGCTTTTGACTATGGCTACACCTTC. Translated: CASRAGDAFDYGYTF. The chain links TRBV27 to TRBJ1-2; D uncertain. CDR3 length: 15 amino acids. Trimming pared 6 bases from V and 3 bases from J, leaving 17 bases between. Per the germline V gene, CDR1 is MNHEY and CDR2 is SMNVEV (reference sequence).

The chain combines TRBV25-1 with TRBJ2-3, with 8 nucleotides matching TRBD2. This CDR3 region has 18 residues. The V gene's germline CDR1 is MGHDK and CDR2 SYGVNS. Trimming removed 6 bases from V and 0 bases from J; junction bases left unmatched: 14. CDR3 amino acids: CASSSAGGGPHSTDTQYF. The CDR3 DNA sequence: TGTGCCAGCAGCAGCGCGGGGGGAGGACCTCATAGCACAGATACGCAGTATTTT.

The chain joins TRBV27 to TRBJ2-7; 10 bases map to TRBD1. The CDR3 loop spans 14 amino acids. The germline V gene encodes CDR1 MNHEY and CDR2 SMNVEV (reference sequence). J lost 3 bases, V lost 11 bases, and 10 bases had no gene match. CDR3 protein: CACQGRTGGYEQYF. As DNA, the CDR3 is TGTGCCTGCCAAGGGCGGACAGGGGGCTACGAGCAGTACTTC.

The chain employs TRBV6-5 and TRBJ2-7, with 8 bases that match TRBD1. This CDR3 contains 15 residues. Germline CDR1 and CDR2: MNHEY and SVGAGI. V trimming: 7 bases; J trimming: 1 base; junction bases outside the gene matches: 9. CDR3 region: CASKPGQGESYEQYF. CDR3 sequence (DNA): TGTGCCAGCAAACCCGGACAGGGTGAATCCTACGAGCAGTACTTC.

The gene calls are TRBV19 and TRBJ1-6, with D unclear. V was pared by 8 bases and J by 5 bases, with 16 bases between. CDR1 and CDR2 (germline): LNHDA, SQIVND (reference sequence). This CDR3 comprises 15 residues. CDR3 DNA sequence: TGTGCCAGTCAGCAGGCTCTGGGAGATAATTCACCCCTCCACTTT. This sequence encodes CASQQALGDNSPLHF.

The V call is TRBV7-9, the J call TRBJ1-1; D is unresolved. The germline V gene encodes CDR1 SEHNR and CDR2 FQNEAQ (reference sequence). The CDR3 spans 12 residues. V lost 1 base and J lost 8, with 8 bases in between. In DNA, the CDR3 is TGTGCCAGCAGCTTAGGGGCAGCCGAAGCTTTCTTT. It is translated as CASSLGAAEAFF.

V usage is TRBV5-1 and J usage is TRBJ2-7, with TRBD2 as a possible D gene (6 bases). CDR1 and CDR2 from the germline V gene are SGHRS and YFSETQ. This CDR3 has 15 amino acids. V lost 0 bases, J lost 3 bases, and 13 bases lay in between. The CDR3 DNA sequence: TGCGCCAGCAGCTTGGCAGGCGCGGGGCTCTACGAGCAGTACTTC. It codes for CASSLAGAGLYEQYF.

This clone was seen once. The V gene is TRBV7-2, the J gene TRBJ2-7; TRBD1 aligns across 9 bases. CDR1 and CDR2 (germline): SGHTA, FQGNSA. The CDR3 runs 14 residues. Trimming at V came to 5 bases and at J to 5 bases, leaving 7 bases not matched to a gene. The CDR3, as DNA: TGTGCCAGCAGCAAGGGACAGGGCCACGACGAGCAGTACTTC. Protein: CASSKGQGHDEQYF.

V and J are TRBV20-1 and TRBJ2-7, with 14 bases matching TRBD2. V shed 3 bases, J shed 3 bases, and the junction held 4 bases outside the gene matches. CDR1 is DFQATT, CDR2 SNEGSKA, per germline (reference sequence). There are 15 residues in the CDR3. The DNA for the CDR3 is TGCAGTGCTAGTCCGGGACTAGCGGGGGACTACGAGCAGTACTTC. As protein: CSASPGLAGDYEQYF.

The rearrangement links TRBV2 to TRBJ2-7, with TRBD1 identical over 7 bases. This CDR3 has 12 residues. J lost 6 bases, V lost 1 base, and 0 bases had no gene match. CDR1 SNHLY and CDR2 FYNNEI come from the germline V gene. The CDR3 spells CASSEGQGEQYF. DNA for the CDR3: TGTGCCAGCAGTGAAGGACAGGGCGAGCAGTACTTC.

The chain links TRBV9 to TRBJ1-1; a weak D match, TRBD1 (6 bases). Between the trimmed V and J ends, which lost 4 bases and 3 bases, there was a span of 16 bases. Germline CDR1 is SGDLS and CDR2 is YYNGEE. The CDR3 covers 15 residues. As DNA, the CDR3 is TGTGCCAGCAGCCTCACCGGACAGATAGACACTGAAGCTTTCTTT. Amino acid sequence: CASSLTGQIDTEAFF.